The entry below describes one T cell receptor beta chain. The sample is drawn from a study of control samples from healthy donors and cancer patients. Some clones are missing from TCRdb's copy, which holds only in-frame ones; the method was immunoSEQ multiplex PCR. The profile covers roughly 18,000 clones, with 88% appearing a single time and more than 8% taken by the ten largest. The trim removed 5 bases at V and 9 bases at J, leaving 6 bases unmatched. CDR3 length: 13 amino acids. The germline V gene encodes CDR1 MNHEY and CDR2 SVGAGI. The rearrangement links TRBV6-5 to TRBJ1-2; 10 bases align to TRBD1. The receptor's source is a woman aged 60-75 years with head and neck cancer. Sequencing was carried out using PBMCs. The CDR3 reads CASSRDRGLSYTF. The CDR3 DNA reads TGTGCCAGCAGTCGGGACAGGGGTTTGAGCTACACCTTC.